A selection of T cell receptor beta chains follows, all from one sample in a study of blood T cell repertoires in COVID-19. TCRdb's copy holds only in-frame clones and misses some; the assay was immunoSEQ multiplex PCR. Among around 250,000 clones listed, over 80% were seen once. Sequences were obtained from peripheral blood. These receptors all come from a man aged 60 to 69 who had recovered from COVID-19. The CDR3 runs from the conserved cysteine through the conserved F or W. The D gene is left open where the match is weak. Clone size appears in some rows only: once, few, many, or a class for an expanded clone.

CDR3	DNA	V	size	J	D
CASSLLAGGPAYEQYF	TGTGCCAGTAGTCTTCTAGCGGGGGGGCCGGCCTACGAGCAGTACTTC	TRBV19	-	TRBJ2-7	TRBD2
CASSLYGRGSRVVTEAFF	TGTGCCAGCAGCTTGTATGGTCGAGGCTCCAGGGTGGTCACTGAAGCTTTCTTT	TRBV5-6	once	TRBJ1-1	-
CASSPTGAFSGNTIYF	TGTGCCAGCAGCCCGACAGGGGCGTTCTCTGGAAACACCATATATTTT	TRBV7-6	-	TRBJ1-3	TRBD1
CASTKTPGTGGVNEQFF	TGCGCCAGCACAAAAACACCGGGGACAGGGGGAGTCAATGAGCAGTTCTTC	TRBV4-1	-	TRBJ2-1	TRBD1
CASSEGLGGSLRYQPQHF	TGTGCCAGCAGTGAAGGGCTAGGGGGTTCTTTAAGATATCAGCCCCAGCATTTT	TRBV6-1	-	TRBJ1-5	-
CASRGLRQLSF	TGCGCCAGCAGGGGTTTGCGACAGTTATCCTTC	TRBV5-1	-	TRBJ1-2	-
CASSPYKTGELFF	TGTGCCAGCAGCCCGTATAAAACCGGGGAGCTGTTTTTT	TRBV7-3	-	TRBJ2-2	-
CAWSPKQGAGNTIYF	TGTGCCTGGAGTCCAAAACAGGGTGCTGGAAACACCATATATTTT	TRBV30	-	TRBJ1-3	-
CASSSYPTGATYEQYF	TGTGCCAGCAGCTCCTACCCGACAGGGGCCACCTACGAGCAGTACTTC	TRBV7-9	-	TRBJ2-7	TRBD1
CASSLAGTSEQYF	TGTGCCAGCAGTTTAGCAGGTACGAGCGAGCAGTACTTC	TRBV28	-	TRBJ2-7	-
CASSLARGTYGYTF	TGTGCCAGCAGCTTAGCGAGGGGGACCTATGGCTACACCTTC	TRBV7-2	-	TRBJ1-2	-
CASRTGGRETQYF	TGTGCCAGTCGGACAGGGGGTCGAGAGACCCAGTACTTC	TRBV27	-	TRBJ2-5	TRBD1
CASSLGTGIVYEQYF	TGTGCCAGCAGTCTGGGGACAGGGATCGTCTACGAGCAGTACTTC	TRBV5-4	-	TRBJ2-7	TRBD1
CASSVTGTGVRNEQFF	TGTGCCAGCAGTGTAACCGGGACAGGGGTACGCAATGAGCAGTTCTTC	TRBV6-4	-	TRBJ2-1	TRBD1
CAWTGRGGTEAFF	TGTGCCTGGACCGGCAGGGGAGGGACTGAAGCTTTCTTT	TRBV30	-	TRBJ1-1	-
CASQDRANEKLFF	TGTGCCAGCCAGGACAGGGCGAATGAAAAACTGTTTTTT	TRBV2	-	TRBJ1-4	TRBD1
CASSYPRGASEKLFF	TGTGCCAGCAGCTACCCCAGGGGGGCAAGTGAAAAACTGTTTTTT	TRBV7-9	-	TRBJ1-4	TRBD1
CASSIDLGGTEAFF	TGTGCCAGTAGTATAGATCTGGGGGGAACTGAAGCTTTCTTT	TRBV19	-	TRBJ1-1	-
CAIRTGPSYEQYF	TGTGCCATCAGGACAGGCCCTTCCTACGAGCAGTACTTC	TRBV10-3	-	TRBJ2-7	-
CASSRPGTANYGYTF	TGTGCCAGCTCACGACCGGGGACAGCGAACTATGGCTACACCTTC	TRBV18	-	TRBJ1-2	TRBD1
CASSLRPGLAYNEQFF	TGTGCCAGCAGCCTAAGGCCCGGACTAGCCTACAATGAGCAGTTCTTC	TRBV3-1/TRBV3-2	-	TRBJ2-1	TRBD2
CASSERGSLYTF	TGTGCCAGCAGTGAGAGGGGGTCCCTTTACACCTTC	TRBV6-1	-	TRBJ1-2	-
CASSFLIAGGETQYF	TGTGCCAGCAGCTTTCTTATAGCGGGAGGAGAGACCCAGTACTTC	TRBV11-2	-	TRBJ2-5	TRBD2
CASRGGSSGNTIYF	TGTGCCAGCCGTGGTGGGAGCTCTGGAAACACCATATATTTT	TRBV2	-	TRBJ1-3	-
CASGRGNPNEKLFF	TGTGCCAGCGGCAGGGGTAATCCTAATGAAAAACTGTTTTTT	TRBV7-2	-	TRBJ1-4	-
CASSDSGLSYEQYF	TGTGCCAGCAGCGACTCGGGACTCTCCTACGAGCAGTACTTC	TRBV7-9	-	TRBJ2-7	-
CASSFRGTTDTQYF	TGCGCCAGCAGCTTCAGGGGGACGACAGATACGCAGTATTTT	TRBV5-1	-	TRBJ2-3	TRBD1
CASAEPGQGNYEQYF	TGTGCCAGCGCGGAACCGGGACAGGGAAACTACGAGCAGTACTTC	TRBV6-6	once	TRBJ2-7	TRBD1
CATSMRTGGIETQYF	TGTGCCACCAGCATGCGTACAGGGGGCATTGAGACCCAGTACTTC	TRBV15	-	TRBJ2-5	TRBD1
CASSPSSAYEQYF	TGTGCCAGCAGCCCCTCTAGCGCCTACGAGCAGTACTTC	TRBV14	few	TRBJ2-7	-
CASSRGQLNTEAFF	TGTGCCAGCAGCAGGGGACAACTGAACACTGAAGCTTTCTTT	TRBV5-6	few	TRBJ1-1	-
CASSLQGYEQYF	TGTGCCAGCAGCTTACAGGGCTACGAGCAGTACTTC	TRBV7-9	-	TRBJ2-7	-
CASRNMVALGEQYF	TGTGCCAGCAGGAATATGGTAGCTCTAGGCGAGCAGTACTTC	TRBV6-5	-	TRBJ2-7	-
CASSQYTSGSSNEQFF	TGTGCCAGCAGCCAATACACTAGCGGGAGTAGTAATGAGCAGTTCTTC	TRBV16	-	TRBJ2-1	TRBD2
CASEDSGTGTDTQYF	TGTGCCAGCGAAGACTCCGGGACAGGGACCGATACGCAGTATTTT	TRBV19	many	TRBJ2-3	TRBD1
CASSLADGGPAEAFF	TGCGCCAGCAGCTTGGCCGACGGGGGACCGGCTGAAGCTTTCTTT	TRBV5-1	-	TRBJ1-1	-
CASSLEYTKETQYF	TGTGCCAGCAGCTTAGAGTACACCAAAGAGACCCAGTACTTC	TRBV7-8	-	TRBJ2-5	-
CASSLGAGGYTRLTYEQYF	TGTGCCAGCAGCTTGGGGGCAGGGGGCTACACGCGCTTAACCTACGAGCAGTACTTC	TRBV5-5	-	TRBJ2-7	TRBD1
CASSLAAGEGYEQYF	TGTGCCAGCAGCTTAGCGGCGGGTGAAGGCTACGAGCAGTACTTC	TRBV7-8	-	TRBJ2-7	-
CASSLTSGSPYEQYF	TGTGCCAGCAGCTTGACGAGCGGGTCTCCCTACGAGCAGTACTTC	TRBV11-1	few	TRBJ2-7	-
CASSVVSSGLATDTQYF	TGTGCCAGCAGTGTTGTGAGCTCAGGACTTGCGACAGATACGCAGTATTTT	TRBV6-1	-	TRBJ2-3	-
CASGWTSGTSGTSSYNEQFF	TGTGCTAGTGGTTGGACCTCCGGGACTAGCGGGACTAGCTCCTACAATGAGCAGTTCTTC	TRBV12-5	once	TRBJ2-1	TRBD2
CASSKRTGSNTGELFF	TGTGCCAGCAGCAAGAGGACAGGATCGAACACCGGGGAGCTGTTTTTT	TRBV6-6	once	TRBJ2-2	TRBD1
CASSLAGGSNEQFF	TGTGCCAGTAGTCTAGCGGGGGGCAGCAATGAGCAGTTCTTC	TRBV5-6	once	TRBJ2-1	TRBD2
CASSPGVRGRIDGETQYF	TGTGCCAGCAGCCCCGGTGTCCGGGGAAGGATCGATGGGGAGACCCAGTACTTC	TRBV5-4	-	TRBJ2-5	-
CSVESPGTEAFF	TGCAGCGTTGAATCGCCAGGCACTGAAGCTTTCTTT	TRBV29-1	-	TRBJ1-1	-
CASSDSPASGGLNEQFF	TGTGCCAGCTCGGATTCCCCGGCTAGCGGGGGACTCAATGAGCAGTTCTTC	TRBV9	-	TRBJ2-1	TRBD2
CASSIVGQGETQYF	TGTGCCAGTAGTATAGTGGGGCAGGGTGAGACCCAGTACTTC	TRBV19	few	TRBJ2-5	-
CASSNLLGQGFSNQPQHF	TGTGCCAGTAGCAATCTTTTAGGACAGGGATTTAGCAATCAGCCCCAGCATTTT	TRBV19	-	TRBJ1-5	TRBD1
CASSLGLNSGGPDTDTQYF	TGTGCCAGCAGCTTAGGTCTGAATAGCGGGGGCCCCGACACAGATACGCAGTATTTT	TRBV7-9	-	TRBJ2-3	TRBD2
CASSRDYEKLFF	TGTGCCAGCAGTCGGGACTACGAAAAACTGTTTTTT	TRBV12-3/TRBV12-4	-	TRBJ1-4	-
CASTRQQGHEQYF	TGCGCCAGCACCCGCCAACAGGGCCACGAGCAGTACTTC	TRBV5-1	-	TRBJ2-7	-
CASSLGTDNSPLHF	TGTGCCAGCAGTCTGGGGACAGATAATTCACCCCTCCACTTT	TRBV2	-	TRBJ1-6	TRBD1
CASSLEGRGRGEKLFF	TGTGCCAGCAGCTTAGAAGGAAGAGGGAGGGGTGAAAAACTGTTTTTT	TRBV7-6	few	TRBJ1-4	-
CATRGRDRVTYEQYF	TGCGCCACCCGGGGCCGGGACAGGGTAACCTACGAGCAGTACTTC	TRBV10-1	few	TRBJ2-7	TRBD1